These T cell receptor beta chains were read from a single sample in a study of blood T cell repertoires in COVID-19. Generated by immunoSEQ multiplex PCR, the TCRdb table keeps only in-frame clones and is missing some. Found here are approximately 40,000 clones, around 87% of them singletons; the top ten hold approximately 4%. The sample was peripheral blood. The receptors here all came from a man aged 40-55 years with COVID-19, enrolled during active disease. Each CDR3 is given with its conserved first and last residue. The D gene is left open where the match is weak. Only part of the rows carry a size: once, few, many, or a class if the clone is expanded.

>TRBJ2-1|.|TRBD2|TRBV23-1
CASSQERGREYNEQFF
TGCGCCAGCAGTCAAGAACGCGGGAGGGAGTACAATGAGCAGTTCTTC
>TRBJ2-1|.|TRBD1|TRBV6-5
CASSYGTGAYNEQFF
TGTGCCAGCAGTTACGGGACAGGGGCCTACAATGAGCAGTTCTTC
>TRBJ1-2|.|.|TRBV28
CASSSPGPGAQGYGYTF
TGTGCCAGCAGTTCTCCGGGCCCAGGGGCGCAAGGCTATGGCTACACCTTC
>TRBJ1-2|.|.|TRBV2
CASSVQGLNYGYTF
TGTGCCAGCAGTGTGCAGGGCCTTAACTATGGCTACACCTTC
>TRBJ1-2|.|.|TRBV2
CASSDGGNYGYTF
TGTGCCAGCAGTGATGGAGGGAACTATGGCTACACCTTC
>TRBJ2-5|.|.|TRBV7-2
CASSTAGSGSETQYF
TGTGCCAGCTCGACGGCGGGGAGTGGTTCGGAGACCCAGTACTTC
>TRBJ1-5|.|.|TRBV18
CASSPPGGGNQPQHF
TGTGCCAGCTCACCACCGGGGGGGGGCAATCAGCCCCAGCATTTT
>TRBJ2-7|.|.|TRBV10-3
CAISERGNEQYF
TGTGCCATCAGTGAAAGAGGGAACGAGCAGTACTTC
>TRBJ1-2|.|.|TRBV7-9
CASSPVTDSRLAGYTF
TGTGCCAGCAGCCCCGTCACCGACTCGAGACTCGCTGGCTACACCTTC
>TRBJ2-7|.|.|TRBV6-2/TRBV6-3
CASSYLEGSYEQYF
TGTGCCAGCAGTTATTTGGAGGGATCATACGAGCAGTACTTC
>TRBJ2-3|.|TRBD2|TRBV11-2
CASSSGTSGRASTDTQYF
TGTGCCAGCAGTTCTGGGACTAGCGGGAGGGCGAGCACAGATACGCAGTATTTT
>TRBJ2-1|.|TRBD2|TRBV15
CATSRVKLLGLAGGRGSYNEQFF
TGTGCCACCAGCAGAGTAAAACTATTGGGACTAGCGGGAGGTCGAGGCTCCTACAATGAGCAGTTCTTC
>TRBJ1-4|.|.|TRBV11-3
CASSLSSWGVREKLFF
TGTGCCAGCAGCTTAAGTTCGTGGGGGGTGCGCGAAAAACTGTTTTTT
>TRBJ1-5|.|TRBD1|TRBV12-3/TRBV12-4
CASSPTGEQPQHF
TGTGCCAGCAGCCCTACAGGGGAACAGCCCCAGCATTTT
>TRBJ2-7|.|TRBD1|TRBV18
CASSSGTGSFSYEQYF
TGTGCCAGCTCAAGCGGGACAGGGAGCTTTTCGTACGAGCAGTACTTC
>TRBJ2-1|.|TRBD2|TRBV28
CASSPGLAGGYEQFF
TGTGCCAGCAGCCCGGGACTAGCGGGGGGATATGAGCAGTTCTTC
>TRBJ2-3|.|TRBD2|TRBV6-2/TRBV6-3
CASSSLGAGVQRTDTQYF
TGTGCCAGCAGTTCCCTCGGCGCGGGGGTTCAGAGGACAGATACGCAGTATTTT
>TRBJ1-5|.|.|TRBV28
CASRTETDQPQHF
TGTGCCAGCAGGACTGAGACAGATCAGCCCCAGCATTTT
>TRBJ1-2|few|.|TRBV21-1
CASSKGRRPEGGYTF
TGTGCCAGCAGCAAAGGACGCAGGCCCGAGGGTGGCTACACCTTC
>TRBJ2-1|few|TRBD1|TRBV24-1
CATSSTGQGYNEQFF
TGTGCCACCAGTTCCACGGGACAGGGCTACAATGAGCAGTTCTTC
>TRBJ2-7|.|.|TRBV6-6
CASKGPGGPEQYF
TGTGCCAGCAAGGGACCCGGGGGGCCCGAGCAGTACTTC
>TRBJ1-4|.|.|TRBV15
CATSRGEEANEKLFF
TGTGCCACCAGCAGAGGGGAGGAGGCAAATGAAAAACTGTTTTTT
>TRBJ1-1|.|.|TRBV29-1
CSASPLAGHTEAFF
TGCAGCGCCTCCCCCTTGGCGGGCCACACTGAAGCTTTCTTT
>TRBJ2-1|.|TRBD1|TRBV3-1/TRBV3-2
CASSPAYRDRAVNEQFF
TGTGCCAGCAGCCCAGCTTACCGGGACAGGGCCGTCAATGAGCAGTTCTTC
>TRBJ2-7|.|TRBD1|TRBV10-3
CAISSPGQGDEQYF
TGTGCCATCAGTTCACCGGGACAGGGGGACGAGCAGTACTTC
>TRBJ2-3|.|TRBD2|TRBV5-1
CASNPGTSGGMGDTQYF
TGCGCCAGCAACCCGGGAACTAGCGGGGGGATGGGAGATACGCAGTATTTT
>TRBJ1-5|few|TRBD1|TRBV6-5
CASRTGAYSNQPQHF
TGTGCCAGCAGGACAGGGGCTTATAGCAATCAGCCCCAGCATTTT
>TRBJ2-3|once|.|TRBV5-1
CASSFRHPRDTQYF
TGCGCCAGCAGCTTTAGACACCCACGGGATACGCAGTATTTT
>TRBJ1-6|.|TRBD1|TRBV10-3
CAISAAGQGFSSPLHF
TGTGCCATCAGTGCCGCAGGACAGGGTTTCAGCTCACCCCTCCACTTT
>TRBJ1-4|.|.|TRBV28
CASTTDTLREKLFF
TGTGCCAGCACCACGGACACTCTAAGAGAAAAACTGTTTTTT